This passage covers 21 T cell receptor beta chains from one sample sequenced in a study of blood T cell repertoires in COVID-19 (dated by TCRdb to between 2020 and 2021). Receptor libraries were prepared by the immunoSEQ multiplex PCR assay. Drawn from immuneACCESS, this table holds only the in-frame rearrangements with V and J called that TCRdb kept. Clones are partly lost; checked studies trace under half to an unresolved V gene and leave the rest unexplained. This sample is represented by about 440,000 clones; approximately 90% of them were singletons. Roughly 4.3% of the sample lies in the top ten. Material for sequencing was peripheral blood. The receptors originated from a woman between 25 and 40 years old with acute or convalescent COVID-19.

The rearrangement uses TRBV5-5 and TRBJ2-1; D perhaps matches TRBD2 (6 bases). This CDR3 is 14 amino acids long. The V gene lost 2 bases and the J gene lost 9 bases, with 15 bases spanning the gap. CDR1 SGHKS and CDR2 YYEKEE come from the germline V gene (reference sequence). The CDR3 region has the DNA TGTGCCAGCAGCTTCTTTGCCGGGGGTCGTGAGCAGTTCTTC. Translation gives CASSFFAGGREQFF.

This clone appeared a few times. The rearrangement links TRBV19 to TRBJ1-2; maybe TRBD1 (6 bases). The germline gives CDR1 LNHDA, CDR2 SQIVND (reference sequence). The ends were cut back, 5 bases at V and 7 bases at J, with 14 bases in the middle. The length of the CDR3 is 13 residues. For the CDR3, the DNA is TGTGCCAGTAGTCCCCGGGGAGGGGGTGGCTACACCTTC. Its translation is CASSPRGGGGYTF.

This clone has a single count. The gene calls are TRBV7-9 and TRBJ1-1; D call uncertain. Germline V gene sequence: CDR1 SEHNR, CDR2 FQNEAQ (reference sequence). V was cut by 3 bases and J by 5 bases, with 13 bases left in between. The CDR3 sequence is 14 residues long. For the CDR3, the DNA is TGTGCCAGCAGCTTGGGCTTAGTAAGAACTGAAGCTTTCTTT. Amino acids: CASSLGLVRTEAFF.

This chain connects TRBV29-1 to TRBJ1-2; 8 nucleotides align to TRBD1. The CDR3 is made up of 12 amino acids. CDR1 is SQVTM and CDR2 is ANQGSEA in the germline V gene. V trimming: 6 bases; J trimming: 8 bases; junction bases outside the gene matches: 8. Here the CDR3 reads CSVLDRVNGYTF. As DNA, the CDR3 is TGCAGCGTCTTGGACAGGGTGAACGGCTACACCTTC.

The chain uses TRBV12-3 or TRBV12-4 and TRBJ2-3; a weak D match, TRBD2 (6 bases). V was clipped by 2 bases and J by 6 bases, with 9 bases between them. The CDR3 spans 13 residues. The CDR3 DNA reads as TGTGCCAGCAGTTTACCGGGGGACGATACGCAGTATTTT. Translating it yields CASSLPGDDTQYF.

V gene TRBV24-1 combines with J gene TRBJ2-2; TRBD2 might be the D (6 bases). V lost 10 bases and J lost 7, with 15 bases in between. CDR1 and CDR2 from the germline V gene are KGHDR and SFDVKD. This CDR3 region has 13 residues. In DNA form, the CDR3 reads TGTGCCACGACGCGGGGAGGTGACGGGGAGCTGTTTTTT. Its translation: CATTRGGDGELFF.

Remarks on this clone: The sample holds other DNA sequences that translate to the same CDR3. In DNA, the CDR3 is TGTGCCAGTAGTGCCGGACAGGGGACCTACGAGCAGTACTTC. Protein product: CASSAGQGTYEQYF. The chain couples TRBV19 to TRBJ2-7; TRBD1 agrees at 9 bases. Germline V CDR1 and CDR2: LNHDA, SQIVND (reference sequence). The CDR3 runs to 14 residues. The ends lost 5 bases at V and 2 bases at J; junction bases unmatched: 4. Full variable domain (remainder filled in from reference TRBV19 and TRBJ2-7): DGGITQSPKYLFRKEGQNVTLSCEQNLNHDAMYWYRQDPGQGLRLIYYSQIVNDFQKGDIAEGYSVSREKKESFPLTVTSAQKNPTAFYLCASSAGQGTYEQYFGPGTRLTVT.

This rearrangement joins TRBV25-1 to TRBJ1-1; D remains ambiguous. The CDR3 loop spans 14 amino acids. The V and J ends lost 3 bases and 1 base respectively, with 9 bases between them. The germline gives CDR1 MGHDK, CDR2 SYGVNS. CDR3 loop: CASSDPSENTEAFF. Here the CDR3 DNA reads TGTGCCAGCAGTGATCCTAGCGAGAACACTGAAGCTTTCTTT.

This chain links TRBV5-1 with TRBJ2-3, with TRBD1 matching over 11 bases. The CDR3 length is 15 residues. Germline V gene sequence: CDR1 SGHRS, CDR2 YFSETQ. V lost 4 bases, J lost 3 bases, and 4 bases stayed unmatched. The CDR3 bases are TGCGCCAGCAGCGGGACAGGGGGAAGTACAGATACGCAGTATTTT. Translating gives CASSGTGGSTDTQYF.

The chain has TRBV30 and TRBJ1-5; D is unresolved. The V end was cut by 0 bases, the J end by 2 bases, with 11 bases between. CDR3 size: 15 residues. In germline, CDR1 is GTSNPN, CDR2 SVGIG (reference sequence). The CDR3 DNA sequence: TGTGCCTGGAGTGTCTGGGGAGGACGCAATCAGCCCCAGCATTTT. It is translated as CAWSVWGGRNQPQHF.

The V gene is TRBV5-4, the J gene TRBJ2-7, with TRBD1 identical over 7 bases. V trimming: 2 bases; J trimming: 5 bases; junction bases outside the gene matches: 7. CDR1 is SGHNT and CDR2 is YYREEE in the germline V gene (reference sequence). The CDR3 has 14 amino acids. The CDR3 region is CASSFGTAPHEQYF. In DNA form, the CDR3 reads TGTGCCAGCAGCTTTGGGACAGCCCCCCACGAGCAGTACTTC.

This rearrangement joins TRBV18 to TRBJ2-7, with 9 bases identical to TRBD2. Germline values: CDR1 KGHSH, CDR2 LQKENI. This CDR3 contains 14 residues. The junction had 4 bases not matched to a gene; V was cut back by 2 bases and J by 5 bases. CDR3 DNA: TGTGCCAGCTCACCAAGCCAGCGGGGGGACGAGCAGTACTTC. Protein: CASSPSQRGDEQYF.

This chain uses TRBV28 with TRBJ1-2; 8 bases are shared with TRBD1. This CDR3 spans 13 amino acids. V lost 3 bases, J lost 7 bases, and 4 bases stayed unmatched. Germline-derived CDR1 and CDR2 are MDHEN and SYDVKM. The CDR3 bases are TGTGCCAGCAGTTTCCGGACAGGGATTGGCTACACCTTC. Its protein is CASSFRTGIGYTF.

The gene calls are TRBV27 and TRBJ1-1, with unresolved D. The CDR3 is 14 amino acids. V was clipped by 3 bases and J by 1 base, with 9 bases between them. Germline assignment: CDR1 MNHEY and CDR2 SMNVEV (reference sequence). CDR3 residues: CASSLRAGNTEAFF. The CDR3 nucleotides read TGTGCCAGCAGTTTGAGGGCCGGGAACACTGAAGCTTTCTTT.

DNA for the CDR3: TGTGCCAGCAGCCCCCGGGGGGGAAGTAGCTACAATGAGCAGTTCTTC. This sequence encodes CASSPRGGSSYNEQFF. The rearrangement uses TRBV5-5 and TRBJ2-1, with 8 nucleotides matching TRBD2. The J segment lost 3 bases and the V segment lost 4 bases, leaving 9 bases of the junction unmatched. The CDR3 sequence is 16 residues long. Germline lookup yields CDR1 SGHKS and CDR2 YYEKEE (reference sequence).

The V call is TRBV4-2, the J call TRBJ2-3; D is ambiguous. The CDR3 contains 16 residues. Germline CDR1 and CDR2: LGHNA and YNFKEQ. The V end was cut by 1 base, the J end by 2 bases, with 13 bases between. The CDR3 DNA sequence: TGTGCCAGCAGCCAAGCCCCGGAGAAAGACACAGATACGCAGTATTTT. This sequence encodes CASSQAPEKDTDTQYF.

The V and J genes are TRBV9 and TRBJ2-2; 9 nucleotides agree with TRBD2. The CDR3 is 15 residues long. Per germline, CDR1 SGDLS and CDR2 YYNGEE. The junction had 1 base not matched to a gene; V was cut back by 1 base and J by 3 bases. The CDR3 reads CASSVRGGDTGELFF. CDR3 bases: TGTGCCAGCAGCGTACGCGGGGGGGACACCGGGGAGCTGTTTTTT.

J is TRBJ1-1 and V is TRBV18, with D possibly matching TRBD1 (5 bases). Germline V gene lookup returns CDR1 KGHSH and CDR2 LQKENI. V was trimmed by 0 bases and J by 5 bases, leaving 19 bases between them. The CDR3 has 17 residues. CDR3 nucleotides: TGTGCCAGCTCACCACCGGGGGGACGGCACGGGGGGACTGAAGCTTTCTTT. This translates into CASSPPGGRHGGTEAFF.

A word on this clone: Within the sample, other DNA sequences also encode this same CDR3. The chain links TRBV5-1 to TRBJ2-2; a possible D gene is TRBD2 (5 bases). V gave up 0 bases and J gave up 0 bases, with 6 bases separating them. CDR3 size: 15 residues. CDR1 and CDR2 (germline): SGHRS, YFSETQ. The CDR3 sequence is CASSLAGTNTGELFF. The CDR3, as DNA: TGCGCCAGCAGCTTGGCGGGGACGAACACCGGGGAGCTGTTTTTT.

The V and J genes are TRBV5-8 and TRBJ1-5; D is uncertain. Germline V gene lookup returns CDR1 SGHTS and CDR2 YDEGEE. The CDR3 length is 12 residues. Trimming left V 4 bases short and J 6 bases short, with 8 bases between. CDR3 amino acids: CASSPLSQPQHF. DNA of the CDR3: TGTGCCAGCAGCCCGCTATCTCAGCCCCAGCATTTT.

The chain recombines TRBV4-2 with TRBJ1-1; possible D gene TRBD1, 6 bases. CDR1 is LGHNA, CDR2 YNFKEQ, per germline. This CDR3 is 15 amino acids long. V lost 4 bases and J 3 bases, leaving 15 bases between the germline ends. Written as DNA, the CDR3 is TGTGCCAGCAGCCGAGGCACAGGGAAGGACACTGAAGCTTTCTTT. Residues: CASSRGTGKDTEAFF.